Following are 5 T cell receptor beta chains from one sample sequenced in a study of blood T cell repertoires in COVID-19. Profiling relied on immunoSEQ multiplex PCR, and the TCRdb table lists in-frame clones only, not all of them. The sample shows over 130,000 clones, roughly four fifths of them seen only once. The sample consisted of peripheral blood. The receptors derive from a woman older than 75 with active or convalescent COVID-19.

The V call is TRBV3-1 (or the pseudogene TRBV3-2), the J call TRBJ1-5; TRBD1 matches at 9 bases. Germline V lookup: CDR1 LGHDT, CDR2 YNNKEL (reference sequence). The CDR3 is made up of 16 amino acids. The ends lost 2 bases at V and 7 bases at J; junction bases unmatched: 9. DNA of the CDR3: TGTGCCAGCAGCCAATTTGGGGGACAGGGCGGACAGCCCCAGCATTTT. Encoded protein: CASSQFGGQGGQPQHF.

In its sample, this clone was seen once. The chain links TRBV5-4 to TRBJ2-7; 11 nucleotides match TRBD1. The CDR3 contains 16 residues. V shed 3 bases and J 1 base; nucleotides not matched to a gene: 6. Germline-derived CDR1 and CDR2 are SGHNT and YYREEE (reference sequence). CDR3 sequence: CASSYPGQGGSYEQYF. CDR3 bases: TGTGCCAGCAGCTACCCGGGACAGGGGGGATCCTACGAGCAGTACTTC.

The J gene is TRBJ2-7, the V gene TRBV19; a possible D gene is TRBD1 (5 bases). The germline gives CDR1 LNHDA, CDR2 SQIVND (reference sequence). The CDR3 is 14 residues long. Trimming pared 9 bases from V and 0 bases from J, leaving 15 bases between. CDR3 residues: CASADSDNSYEQYF. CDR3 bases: TGTGCCAGCGCAGACAGTGACAACTCCTACGAGCAGTACTTC.

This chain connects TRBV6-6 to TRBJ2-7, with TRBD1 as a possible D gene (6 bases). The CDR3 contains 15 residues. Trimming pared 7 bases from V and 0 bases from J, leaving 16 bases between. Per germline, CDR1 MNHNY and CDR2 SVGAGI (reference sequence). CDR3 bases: TGTGCCAGCAAGGTAACAGGGACGAGCTCCTACGAGCAGTACTTC. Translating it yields CASKVTGTSSYEQYF.

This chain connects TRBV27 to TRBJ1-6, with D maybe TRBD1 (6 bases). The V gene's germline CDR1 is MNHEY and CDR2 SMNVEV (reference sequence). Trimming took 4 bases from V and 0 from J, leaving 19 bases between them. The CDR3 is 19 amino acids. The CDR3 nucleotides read TGTGCCAGCAGTTCGCACGTGTCCAGGGGTATCTCCTATAATTCACCCCTCCACTTT. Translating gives CASSSHVSRGISYNSPLHF.